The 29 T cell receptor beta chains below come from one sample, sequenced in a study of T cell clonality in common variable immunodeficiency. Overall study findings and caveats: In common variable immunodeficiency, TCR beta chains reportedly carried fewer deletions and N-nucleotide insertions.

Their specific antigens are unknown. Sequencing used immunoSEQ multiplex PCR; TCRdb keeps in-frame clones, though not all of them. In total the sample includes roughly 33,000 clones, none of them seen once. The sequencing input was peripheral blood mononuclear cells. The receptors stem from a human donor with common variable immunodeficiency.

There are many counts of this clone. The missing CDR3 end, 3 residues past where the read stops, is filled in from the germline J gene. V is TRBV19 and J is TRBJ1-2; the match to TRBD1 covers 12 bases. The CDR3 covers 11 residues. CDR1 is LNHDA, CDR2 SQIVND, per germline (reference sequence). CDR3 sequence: CASRDRGQYTF. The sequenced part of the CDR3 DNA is TGTGCCAGCCGGGACAGGGGGCAA. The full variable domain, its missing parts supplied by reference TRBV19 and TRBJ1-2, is DGGITQSPKYLFRKEGQNVTLSCEQNLNHDAMYWYRQDPGQGLRLIYYSQIVNDFQKGDIAEGYSVSREKKESFPLTVTSAQKNPTAFYLCASRDRGQYTFGSGTRLTVV.

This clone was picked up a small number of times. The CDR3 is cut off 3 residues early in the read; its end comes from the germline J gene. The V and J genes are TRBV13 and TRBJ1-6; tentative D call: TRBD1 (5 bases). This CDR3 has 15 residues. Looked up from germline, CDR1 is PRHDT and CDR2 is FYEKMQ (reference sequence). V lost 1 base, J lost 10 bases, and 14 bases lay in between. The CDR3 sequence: CASSLDPGYQSPLHF. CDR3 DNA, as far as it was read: TGTGCCAGCAGCTTAGACCCAGGGTATCAATCACCC.

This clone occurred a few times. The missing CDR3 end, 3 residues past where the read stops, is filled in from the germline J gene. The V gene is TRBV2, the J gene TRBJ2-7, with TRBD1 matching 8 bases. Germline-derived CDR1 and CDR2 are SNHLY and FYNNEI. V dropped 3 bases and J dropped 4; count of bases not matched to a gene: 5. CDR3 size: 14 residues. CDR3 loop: CASSETGEQYEQYF. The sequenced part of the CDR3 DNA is TGTGCCAGCAGTGAGACAGGGGAACAGTACGAG.

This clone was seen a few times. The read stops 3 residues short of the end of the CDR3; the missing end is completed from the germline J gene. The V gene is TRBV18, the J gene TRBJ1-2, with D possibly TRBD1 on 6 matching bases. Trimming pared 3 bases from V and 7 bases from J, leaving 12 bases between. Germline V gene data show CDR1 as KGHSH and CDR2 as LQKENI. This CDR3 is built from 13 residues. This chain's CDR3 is CASSPGQMFGYTF. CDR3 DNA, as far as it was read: TGTGCCAGCTCACCCGGACAGATGTTTGGC.

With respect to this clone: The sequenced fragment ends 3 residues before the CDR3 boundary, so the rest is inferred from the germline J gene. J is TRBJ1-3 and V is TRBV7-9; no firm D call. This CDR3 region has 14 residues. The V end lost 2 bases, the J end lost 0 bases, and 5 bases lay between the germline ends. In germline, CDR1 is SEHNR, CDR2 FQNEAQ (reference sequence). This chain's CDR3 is CASSLTGSGNTIYF. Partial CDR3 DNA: TGTGCCAGCAGCTTAACTGGCTCTGGAAACACC. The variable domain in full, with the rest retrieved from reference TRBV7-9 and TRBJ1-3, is DTGVSQNPRHKITKRGQNVTFRCDPISEHNRLYWYRQTLGQGPEFLTYFQNEAQLEKSRLLSDRFSAERPKGSFSTLEIQRTEQGDSAMYLCASSLTGSGNTIYFGEGSWLTVV.

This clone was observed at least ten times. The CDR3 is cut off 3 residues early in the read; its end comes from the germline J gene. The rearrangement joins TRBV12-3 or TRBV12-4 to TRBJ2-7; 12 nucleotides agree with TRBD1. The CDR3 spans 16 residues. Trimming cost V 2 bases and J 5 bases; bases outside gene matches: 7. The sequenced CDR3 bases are TGTGCCAGCAGTTTACTTTCGGGACAGGGGGCTAACGAG. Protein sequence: CASSLLSGQGANE. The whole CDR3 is CASSLLSGQGANEQYF.

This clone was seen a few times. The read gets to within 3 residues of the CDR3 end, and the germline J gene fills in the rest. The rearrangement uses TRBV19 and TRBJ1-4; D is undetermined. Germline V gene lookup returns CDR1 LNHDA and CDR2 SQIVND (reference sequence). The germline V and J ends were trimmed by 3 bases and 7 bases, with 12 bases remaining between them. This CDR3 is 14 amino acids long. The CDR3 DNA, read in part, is TGTGCCAGTAGTATCGGAGGGAGCGGTGAAAAA. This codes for CASSIGGSGEK. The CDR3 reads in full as CASSIGGSGEKLFF. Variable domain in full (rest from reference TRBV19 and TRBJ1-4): DGGITQSPKYLFRKEGQNVTLSCEQNLNHDAMYWYRQDPGQGLRLIYYSQIVNDFQKGDIAEGYSVSREKKESFPLTVTSAQKNPTAFYLCASSIGGSGEKLFFGSGTQLSVL.

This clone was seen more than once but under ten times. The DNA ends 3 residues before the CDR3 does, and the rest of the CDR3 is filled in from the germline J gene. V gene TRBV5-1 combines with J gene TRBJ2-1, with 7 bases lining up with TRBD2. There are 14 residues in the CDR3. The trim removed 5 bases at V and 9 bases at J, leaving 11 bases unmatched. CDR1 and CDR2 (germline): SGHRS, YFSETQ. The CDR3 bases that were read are TGCGCCAGCAGGCCGGGGGGAGGGCCTCCTGAG. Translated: CASRPGGGPPE. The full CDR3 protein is CASRPGGGPPEQFF.

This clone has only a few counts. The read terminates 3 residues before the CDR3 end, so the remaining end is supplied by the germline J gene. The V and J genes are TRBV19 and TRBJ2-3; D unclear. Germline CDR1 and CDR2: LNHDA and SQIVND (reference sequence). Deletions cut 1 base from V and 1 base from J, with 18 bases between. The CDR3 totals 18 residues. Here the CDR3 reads CASSIAWRRRKGTDTQYF. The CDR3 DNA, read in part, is TGTGCCAGTAGTATAGCTTGGCGGCGGCGAAAGGGCACAGATACG.

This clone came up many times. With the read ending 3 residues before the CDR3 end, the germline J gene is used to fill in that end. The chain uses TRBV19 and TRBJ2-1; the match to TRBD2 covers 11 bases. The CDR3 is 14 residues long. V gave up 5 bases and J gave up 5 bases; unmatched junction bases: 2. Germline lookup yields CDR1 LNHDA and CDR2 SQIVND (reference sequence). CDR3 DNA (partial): TGTGCCAGTAGTCGACTAGCGGGGAACAATGAG. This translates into CASSRLAGNNE. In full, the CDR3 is CASSRLAGNNEQFF.

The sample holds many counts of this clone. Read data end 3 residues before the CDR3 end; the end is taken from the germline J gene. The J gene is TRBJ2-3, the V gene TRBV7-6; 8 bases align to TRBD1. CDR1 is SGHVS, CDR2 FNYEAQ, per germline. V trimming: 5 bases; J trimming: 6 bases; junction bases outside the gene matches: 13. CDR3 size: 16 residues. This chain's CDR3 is CASSQLSWTGTDTQYF. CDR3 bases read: TGTGCCAGCAGCCAGCTTAGTTGGACAGGGACGGATACG. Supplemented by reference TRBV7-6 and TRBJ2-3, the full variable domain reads GAGVSQSPRYKVTKRGQDVALRCDPISGHVSLYWYRQALGQGPEFLTYFNYEAQQDKSGLPNDRFSAERPEGSISTLTIQRTEQRDSAMYRCASSQLSWTGTDTQYFGPGTRLTVL.

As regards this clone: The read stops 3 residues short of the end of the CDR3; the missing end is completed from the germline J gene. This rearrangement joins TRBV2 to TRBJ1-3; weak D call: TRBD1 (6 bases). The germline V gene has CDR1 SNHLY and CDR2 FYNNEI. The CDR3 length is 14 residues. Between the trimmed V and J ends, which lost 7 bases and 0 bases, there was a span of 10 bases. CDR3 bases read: TGTGCCAGCAACAGGGCCACCTCTGGAAACACC. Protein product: CASNRATSGNT. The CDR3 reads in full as CASNRATSGNTIYF.

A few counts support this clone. CDR3 sequence: CAWSPPAGRFIGSPLHF. Incomplete CDR3 DNA: TGTGCCTGGAGTCCTCCCGCGGGGAGGTTTATTGGGTCACCC. V and J are TRBV30 and TRBJ1-6; unclear D gene. The CDR3 extends 3 residues past the end of the read, so its final part is completed from the germline J gene. Germline lookup yields CDR1 GTSNPN and CDR2 SVGIG (reference sequence). V was shortened by 2 bases and J by 10 bases, with 24 bases between the two germline ends. The CDR3 totals 17 residues.

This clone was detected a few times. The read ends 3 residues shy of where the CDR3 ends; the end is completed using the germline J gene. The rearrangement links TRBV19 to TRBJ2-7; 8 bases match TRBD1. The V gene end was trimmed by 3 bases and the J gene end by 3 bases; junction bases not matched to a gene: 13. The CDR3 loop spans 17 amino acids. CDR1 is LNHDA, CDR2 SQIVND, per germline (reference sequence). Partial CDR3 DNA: TGTGCCAGTAGTATCGGCCTCCCGACAGGGGCGGGCTACGAG. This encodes CASSIGLPTGAGYE. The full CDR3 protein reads CASSIGLPTGAGYEQYF.

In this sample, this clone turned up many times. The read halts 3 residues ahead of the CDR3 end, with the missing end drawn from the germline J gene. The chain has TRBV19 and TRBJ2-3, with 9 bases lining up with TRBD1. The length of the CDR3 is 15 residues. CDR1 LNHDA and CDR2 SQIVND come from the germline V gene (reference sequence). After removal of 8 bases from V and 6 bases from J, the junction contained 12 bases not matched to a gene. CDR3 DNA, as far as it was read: TGTGCCAGTTCACCATTTACAGGGGGCATGGATACG. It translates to CASSPFTGGMDT. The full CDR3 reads CASSPFTGGMDTQYF.

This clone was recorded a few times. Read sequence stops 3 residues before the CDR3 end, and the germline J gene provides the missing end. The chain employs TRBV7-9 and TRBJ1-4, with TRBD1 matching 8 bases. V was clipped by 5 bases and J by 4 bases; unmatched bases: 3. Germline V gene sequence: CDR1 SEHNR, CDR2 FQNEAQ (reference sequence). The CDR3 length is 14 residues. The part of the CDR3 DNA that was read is TGTGCCAGCAGCCCGGACAGGGTTAATGAAAAA. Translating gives CASSPDRVNEK. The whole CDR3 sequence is CASSPDRVNEKLFF.

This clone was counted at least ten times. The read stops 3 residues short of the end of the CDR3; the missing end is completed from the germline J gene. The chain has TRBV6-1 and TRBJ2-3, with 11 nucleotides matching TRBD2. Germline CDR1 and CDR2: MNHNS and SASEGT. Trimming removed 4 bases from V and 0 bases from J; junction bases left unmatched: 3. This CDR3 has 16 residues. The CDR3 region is CASSGRLAGSTDTQYF. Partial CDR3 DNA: TGTGCCAGCAGTGGAAGACTAGCGGGGAGCACAGATACG.

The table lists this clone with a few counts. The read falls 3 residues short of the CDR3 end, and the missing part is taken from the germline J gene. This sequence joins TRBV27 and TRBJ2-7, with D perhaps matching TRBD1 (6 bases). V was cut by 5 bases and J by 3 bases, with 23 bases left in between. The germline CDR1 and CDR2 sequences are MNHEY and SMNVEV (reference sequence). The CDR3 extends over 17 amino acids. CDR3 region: CASSKGDSGTPGYEQYF. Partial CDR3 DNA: TGTGCCAGCAGTAAGGGGGATTCGGGGACGCCCGGCTACGAG.

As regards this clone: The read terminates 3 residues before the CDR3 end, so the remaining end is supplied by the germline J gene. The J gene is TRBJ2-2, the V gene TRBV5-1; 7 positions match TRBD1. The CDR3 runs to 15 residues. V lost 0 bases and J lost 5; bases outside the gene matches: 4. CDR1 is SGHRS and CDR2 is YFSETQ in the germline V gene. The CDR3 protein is CASSLEGARTGELFF. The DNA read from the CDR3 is TGCGCCAGCAGCTTGGAGGGGGCGCGGACCGGGGAG.

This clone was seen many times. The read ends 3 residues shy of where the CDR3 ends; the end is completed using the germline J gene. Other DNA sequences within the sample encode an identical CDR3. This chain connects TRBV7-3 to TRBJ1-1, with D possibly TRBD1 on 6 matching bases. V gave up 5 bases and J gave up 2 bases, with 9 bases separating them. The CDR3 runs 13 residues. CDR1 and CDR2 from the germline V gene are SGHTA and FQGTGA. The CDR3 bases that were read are TGTGCCAGCAGCCGGGACACCAACACTGAA. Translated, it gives CASSRDTNTE. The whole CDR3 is CASSRDTNTEAFF.

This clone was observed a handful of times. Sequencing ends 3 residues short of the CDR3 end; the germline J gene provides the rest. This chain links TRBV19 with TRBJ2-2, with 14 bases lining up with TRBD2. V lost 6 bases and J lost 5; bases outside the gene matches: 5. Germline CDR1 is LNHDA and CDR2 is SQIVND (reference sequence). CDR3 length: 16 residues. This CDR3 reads CASSRLAGGGTGELFF. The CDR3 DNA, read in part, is TGTGCCAGTAGCAGACTAGCGGGGGGGGGAACCGGGGAG.

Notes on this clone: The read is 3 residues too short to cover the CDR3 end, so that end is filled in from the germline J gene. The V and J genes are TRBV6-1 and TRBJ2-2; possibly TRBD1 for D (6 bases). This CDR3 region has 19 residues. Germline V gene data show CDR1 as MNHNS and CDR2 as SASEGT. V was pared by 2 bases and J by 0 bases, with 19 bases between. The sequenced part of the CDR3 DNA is TGTGCCAGCAGTGAACTGGCTCGTCGCAGGGGACCGAACACCGGGGAG. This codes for CASSELARRRGPNTGE. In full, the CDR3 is CASSELARRRGPNTGELFF.

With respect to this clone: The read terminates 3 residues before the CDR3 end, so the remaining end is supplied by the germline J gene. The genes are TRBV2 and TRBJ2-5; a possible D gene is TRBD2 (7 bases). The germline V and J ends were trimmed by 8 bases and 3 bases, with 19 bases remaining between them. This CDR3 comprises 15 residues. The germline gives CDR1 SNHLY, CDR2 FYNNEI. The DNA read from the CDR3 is TGTGCCAGCGGCAGGGAGGGGGGGGCAAAAGAGACC. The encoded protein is CASGREGGAKET. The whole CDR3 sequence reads CASGREGGAKETQYF.

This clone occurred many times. CDR3 DNA, as far as it was read: TGCAGTGCTAGAGGAGCAGGGGGCTATGGC. Protein sequence: CSARGAGGYG. The CDR3, in full, reads CSARGAGGYGYTF. The rearrangement uses TRBV20-1 and TRBJ1-2, with TRBD1 matching over 7 bases. The read finishes 3 residues shy of the CDR3 end, and the germline J gene is used to complete it. Germline V gives CDR1 DFQATT, CDR2 SNEGSKA (reference sequence). The CDR3 extends over 13 amino acids. V was clipped by 1 base and J by 4 bases; unmatched bases: 3.

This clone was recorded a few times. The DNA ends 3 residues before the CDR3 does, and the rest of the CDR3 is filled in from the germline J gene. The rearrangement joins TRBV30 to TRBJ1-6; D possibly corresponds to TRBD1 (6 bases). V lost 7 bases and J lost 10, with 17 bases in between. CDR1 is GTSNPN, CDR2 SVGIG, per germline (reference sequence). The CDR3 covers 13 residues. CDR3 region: CAFEVRGGSPLHF. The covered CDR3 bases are TGTGCCTTCGAAGTCAGGGGAGGATCACCC. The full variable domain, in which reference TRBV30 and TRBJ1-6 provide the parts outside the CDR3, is SQTIHQWPATLVQPVGSPLSLECTVEGTSNPNLYWYRQAAGRGLQLLFYSVGIGQISSEVPQNLSASRPQDRQFILSSKKLLLSDSGFYLCAFEVRGGSPLHFGNGTRLTVT.

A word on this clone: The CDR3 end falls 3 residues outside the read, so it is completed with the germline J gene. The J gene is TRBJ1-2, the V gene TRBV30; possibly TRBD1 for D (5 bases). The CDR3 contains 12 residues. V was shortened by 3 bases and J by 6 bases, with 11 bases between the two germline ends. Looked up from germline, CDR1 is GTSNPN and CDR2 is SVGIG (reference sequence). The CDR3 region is CAWSRVSDGYTF. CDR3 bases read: TGTGCCTGGAGCAGGGTTTCTGATGGC.

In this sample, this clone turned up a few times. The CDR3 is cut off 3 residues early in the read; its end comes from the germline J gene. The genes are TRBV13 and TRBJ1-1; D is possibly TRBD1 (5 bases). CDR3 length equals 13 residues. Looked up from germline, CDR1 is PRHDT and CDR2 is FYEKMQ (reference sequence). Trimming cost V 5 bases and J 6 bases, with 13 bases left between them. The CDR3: CASSEGRDAEAFF. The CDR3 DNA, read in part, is TGTGCCAGCAGCGAGGGCAGGGATGCTGAA.

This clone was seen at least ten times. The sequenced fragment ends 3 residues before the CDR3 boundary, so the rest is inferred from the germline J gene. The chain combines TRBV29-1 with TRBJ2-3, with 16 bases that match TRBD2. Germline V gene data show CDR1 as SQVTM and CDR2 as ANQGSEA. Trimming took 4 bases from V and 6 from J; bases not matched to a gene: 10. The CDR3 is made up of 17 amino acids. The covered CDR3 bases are TGCAGCGTTGGCGGGACTAGCGGGGGGGCGGTCTATGATACG. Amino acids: CSVGGTSGGAVYDT. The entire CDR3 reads CSVGGTSGGAVYDTQYF.

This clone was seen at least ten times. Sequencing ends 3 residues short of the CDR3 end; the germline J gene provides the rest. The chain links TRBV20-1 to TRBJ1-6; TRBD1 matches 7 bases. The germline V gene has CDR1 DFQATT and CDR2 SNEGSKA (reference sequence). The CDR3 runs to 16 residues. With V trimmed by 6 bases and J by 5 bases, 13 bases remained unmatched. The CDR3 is CSARLSGRGNNSPLHF. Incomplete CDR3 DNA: TGCAGTGCCAGACTATCCGGCAGGGGGAATAATTCACCC.